These 2 T cell receptor beta chains originate from one sample sequenced in a study of blood T cell repertoires in COVID-19. Here immunoSEQ multiplex PCR was the method, and the copy in TCRdb shows in-frame clones only, minus some. The table shows 30,000 or so clones, with 80% to 90% occurring only once. Sequenced material: peripheral blood. The receptor source for this set is a man between 50 and 59 years old with acute or convalescent COVID-19.

The chain has TRBV12-5 and TRBJ2-7; 8 nucleotides match TRBD2. The V gene's germline CDR1 is LGHNT and CDR2 FRNRAP. The J segment lost 6 bases and the V segment lost 1 base, leaving 11 bases of the junction unmatched. The CDR3 sequence is 16 residues long. CDR3 loop: CASGLGLAIRFCEQYF. The DNA of the CDR3 is TGTGCTAGTGGTTTGGGACTAGCGATAAGATTTTGCGAGCAGTACTTC.

This clone was counted a few times. V is TRBV20-1 and J is TRBJ1-2, with D tentatively TRBD1 (5 bases). The germline gives CDR1 DFQATT, CDR2 SNEGSKA (reference sequence). This CDR3 has 11 residues. V was trimmed by 4 bases and J by 4 bases, leaving 7 bases between them. The CDR3 region has the DNA TGCAGTGCTACAGGGCTCTATGGCTACACCTTC. Protein sequence: CSATGLYGYTF.